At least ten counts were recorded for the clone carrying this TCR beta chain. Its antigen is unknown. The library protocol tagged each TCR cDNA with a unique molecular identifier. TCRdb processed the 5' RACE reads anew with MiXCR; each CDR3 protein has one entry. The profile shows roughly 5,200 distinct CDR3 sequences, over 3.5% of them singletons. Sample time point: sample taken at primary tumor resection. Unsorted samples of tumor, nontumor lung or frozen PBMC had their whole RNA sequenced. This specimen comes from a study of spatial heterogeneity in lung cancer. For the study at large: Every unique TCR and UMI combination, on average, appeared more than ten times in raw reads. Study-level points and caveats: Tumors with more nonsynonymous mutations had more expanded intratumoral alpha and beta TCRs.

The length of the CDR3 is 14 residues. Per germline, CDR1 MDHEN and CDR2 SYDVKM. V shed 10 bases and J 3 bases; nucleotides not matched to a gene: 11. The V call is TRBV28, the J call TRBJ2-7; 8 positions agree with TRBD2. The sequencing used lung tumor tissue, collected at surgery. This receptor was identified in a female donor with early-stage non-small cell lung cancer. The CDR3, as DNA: TGTGCCACCATAGGTCTCGGGACTAGCTACGAGCAGTACTTC. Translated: CATIGLGTSYEQYF.